Presented here are 16 T cell receptor beta chains from one specimen sequenced in a study of T cells after yellow fever vaccination. TCRdb passed the 5' RACE reads through MiXCR, listing each CDR3 protein once. The sample holds 610,000 or so distinct CDR3 sequences, about 12% seen once. Source: PBMCs, taken on the day of the yellow fever booster vaccination. The receptors here all came from a man between 25 and 39 years old who received the YFV17D yellow fever vaccine.

The V and J genes are TRBV4-3 and TRBJ2-5; 9 bases are a match to TRBD1. Germline V CDR1 and CDR2: LGHNA, YSLEER. J gave up 4 bases and V 4 bases, and 7 bases lay outside the gene matches. The CDR3 length is 15 residues. In DNA, the CDR3 is TGCGCCAGCAGCCCCCACTGGACAGGGGCAGAGACCCAGTACTTC. It yields the protein CASSPHWTGAETQYF.

The chain combines TRBV5-6 with TRBJ2-2; TRBD1 matches at 7 bases. Trimming at V came to 5 bases and at J to 2 bases, leaving 9 bases not matched to a gene. CDR1 and CDR2 from the germline V gene are SGHDT and YYEEEE. This CDR3 region has 16 residues. This CDR3 reads CASSSDRDSNTGELFF. CDR3 in DNA: TGTGCCAGCAGTTCAGACCGGGACAGTAACACCGGGGAGCTGTTTTTT.

The CDR3 DNA follows: TGTGCCAGCAGCCAAGAGACAGGGCGGTTAACTAACTATGGCTACACCTTC. Translating gives CASSQETGRLTNYGYTF. This chain uses TRBV3-1 with TRBJ1-2, with 7 bases fitting TRBD1. Germline V gene sequence: CDR1 LGHDT, CDR2 YNNKEL (reference sequence). V trimming: 0 bases; J trimming: 0 bases; junction bases outside the gene matches: 7. There are 17 residues in the CDR3.

The CDR3 sequence is CATSIQSSYNEQFF. The CDR3 DNA follows: TGTGCCACCAGCATCCAAAGCTCCTACAATGAGCAGTTCTTC. The chain couples TRBV15 to TRBJ2-1; D not resolved. Looked up from germline, CDR1 is LNHNV and CDR2 is YYDKDF (reference sequence). CDR3 length: 14 amino acids. Trimming stripped 4 bases from V and 0 bases from J, with 7 bases between.

V usage is TRBV7-2 and J usage is TRBJ2-1; D unclear. Germline lookup yields CDR1 SGHTA and CDR2 FQGNSA. V lost 5 bases, J lost 10 bases, and 15 bases lay in between. The CDR3 is 13 amino acids. CDR3 residues: CASSPWIDQEQFF. The CDR3, as DNA: TGTGCCAGCAGCCCCTGGATAGACCAGGAGCAGTTCTTC.

The chain combines TRBV20-1 with TRBJ2-7; D gene unclear. V was cut by 4 bases and J by 2 bases, with 18 bases left in between. The CDR3 runs 15 residues. Germline V gene sequence: CDR1 DFQATT, CDR2 SNEGSKA (reference sequence). CDR3 protein: CSAIRKGTATYEQYF. The CDR3 nucleotides are TGCAGTGCTATTAGGAAGGGTACCGCTACCTACGAGCAGTACTTC.

This clonotype occurred many times. This chain uses TRBV20-1 with TRBJ2-5; no clear D gene. The germline V gene encodes CDR1 DFQATT and CDR2 SNEGSKA (reference sequence). Trimming pared 2 bases from V and 1 base from J, leaving 5 bases between. CDR3 length: 12 residues. Written as DNA, the CDR3 is TGCAGTGCTAGAAGGAGCCAAGAGACCCAGTACTTC. This translates into CSARRSQETQYF.

In this sample, this clonotype turned up a few times. The chain combines TRBV4-1 with TRBJ1-4; D is possibly TRBD1 (6 bases). The CDR3 extends over 14 amino acids. The V gene's germline CDR1 is MGHRA and CDR2 YSYEKL. Trimming took 1 base from V and 13 from J, leaving 16 bases between them. CDR3 in DNA: TGCGCCAGCAGCCAAGTCCCTGCCGTAGGGGGACTGTTTTTT. This sequence encodes CASSQVPAVGGLFF.

This clonotype turned up a few times. The chain combines TRBV6-2 or TRBV6-3 with TRBJ2-1, with 12 nucleotides matching TRBD2. Germline V gene sequence: CDR1 MNHEY, CDR2 SVGEGT. V gave up 6 bases and J gave up 8 bases; unmatched junction bases: 14. The CDR3 consists of 17 residues. For the CDR3, the DNA is TGTGCCAGCAGCTTCCCTTTAAAATCTAGCGGGAGGGATGAGCAGTTCTTC. It codes for CASSFPLKSSGRDEQFF.

This clonotype was observed at least ten times. This chain joins TRBV5-1 and TRBJ2-1, with 10 bases aligning to TRBD2. Germline loops: CDR1 SGHRS, CDR2 YFSETQ. The CDR3 totals 14 residues. V lost 7 bases, J lost 4 bases, and 5 bases stayed unmatched. The CDR3 loop reads CASSSSGSYNEQFF. CDR3 nucleotide sequence: TGCGCCAGCTCATCTAGCGGGAGTTACAATGAGCAGTTCTTC.

This chain joins TRBV6-5 and TRBJ1-6; 8 bases match TRBD1. V shed 0 bases and J 4 bases; nucleotides not matched to a gene: 11. The CDR3 runs 19 residues. CDR1 is MNHEY and CDR2 is SVGAGI in the germline V gene. CDR3 nucleotide sequence: TGTGCCAGCAGTTACTCGAACCAGGGGGCATCCCGTTATAATTCACCCCTCCACTTT. Translation gives CASSYSNQGASRYNSPLHF.

The rearrangement links TRBV30 to TRBJ2-7; the D is unclear. The germline V and J ends were trimmed by 0 bases and 0 bases, with 0 bases remaining between them. The CDR3 consists of 11 residues. Germline-derived CDR1 and CDR2 are GTSNPN and SVGIG (reference sequence). The DNA of the CDR3 is TGTGCCTGGAGTGTCTCCTACGAGCAGTACTTC. It encodes CAWSVSYEQYF.

This clonotype was seen many times. This chain uses TRBV7-2 with TRBJ2-3; TRBD2 agrees at 9 bases. V shed 3 bases, J shed 4 bases, and the junction held 5 bases outside the gene matches. From germline, CDR1 is SGHTA and CDR2 FQGNSA. The CDR3 loop spans 15 amino acids. In DNA form, the CDR3 reads TGTGCCAGCAGCTTGACGGTAGCGGGAGCAGATACGCAGTATTTT. Translation gives CASSLTVAGADTQYF.

The chain carries TRBV10-3 and TRBJ2-1; D gene unclear. The V gene lost 10 bases and the J gene lost 4 bases, with 11 bases spanning the gap. The CDR3 extends over 12 amino acids. Germline CDR1 and CDR2: ENHRY and SYGVKD. CDR3 residues: CATALGYNEQFF. DNA of the CDR3: TGTGCCACCGCCCTCGGGTACAATGAGCAGTTCTTC.

This clonotype was seen many times. The chain combines TRBV20-1 with TRBJ2-4; weak D call: TRBD2 (5 bases). The CDR3 is 14 residues long. With 7 bases removed from V and 0 bases from J, the gap between germline ends came to 13 bases. Germline lookup yields CDR1 DFQATT and CDR2 SNEGSKA (reference sequence). This CDR3 is CSVPGKIAKNIQYF. CDR3 bases: TGCAGTGTTCCCGGGAAAATAGCCAAAAACATTCAGTACTTC.

This clonotype was counted between two and nine times. The V and J genes are TRBV6-2 or TRBV6-3 and TRBJ2-1; tentatively, D is TRBD2 (5 bases). CDR3 size: 14 residues. Trimming pared 5 bases from V and 6 bases from J, leaving 14 bases between. The V gene's germline CDR1 is MNHEY and CDR2 SVGEGT. The CDR3: CASSDYTRANEQFF. The CDR3 DNA sequence: TGTGCCAGCAGTGACTACACTAGGGCCAATGAGCAGTTCTTC.